These 3 T cell receptor beta chains were all obtained from the same sample, sequenced in a study of response to subunit inactivated influenza vaccine. TCRdb ran MiXCR on the RT-PCR reads and lists one entry per CDR3 protein. The table shows around 320,000 distinct CDR3 sequences, with approximately 20% occurring only once. The sequencing here drew on PBMCs from blood, taken roughly 20 months after vaccination. Receptors were obtained from a man aged 45-69 years who received an inactivated influenza vaccine.

As regards this clonotype: The DNA is omitted, as the CDR3 cannot be located on it reliably, and the CDR3 follows TCRdb's listing. This chain links TRBV12-3 or TRBV12-4 with TRBJ1-6; the DNA was not used to check the table's D call, TRBD1. Inclusive of both ends, the CDR3 amounts to 15 amino acids. The CDR3 region is CASSLFAGGNSPLRF.

This clonotype was seen only a few times. The chain combines TRBV12-3 or TRBV12-4 with TRBJ1-3; the D is unclear. This CDR3 is built from 14 residues. V lost 7 bases, J lost 1 base, and 11 bases lay in between. The CDR3 here is CASTLVASGNTIYF. In DNA, the CDR3 is TGTGCCAGCACCTTGGTGGCTTCTGGAAACACCATATATTTT.

This clonotype appeared a few times. The chain joins TRBV18 to TRBJ2-7; 11 bases map to TRBD2. The CDR3 is 15 residues long. Germline V gene sequence: CDR1 KGHSH, CDR2 LQKENI. Trimming at V came to 5 bases and at J to 3 bases, leaving 6 bases not matched to a gene. The CDR3 spells CASSTGLAELYEQYF. CDR3 nucleotide sequence: TGTGCCAGCTCAACGGGACTAGCGGAACTCTACGAGCAGTACTTC.